This T cell receptor (beta chain) was recorded in a study of identical twins. Template switching added a universal primer binding site, and final cDNA carried unique molecular identifiers. Via MiXCR, TCRdb re-called the 5' RACE reads, giving one row per CDR3 protein. The top ten clones hold about 0.27% of a sample with some 1,700,000 distinct CDR3 sequences, 25% to 35% of them seen once. On this clonotype itself: Its antigen is undetermined.

Trimming removed 0 bases from V and 5 bases from J; junction bases left unmatched: 8. CDR3 size: 16 residues. Looked up from germline, CDR1 is DFQATT and CDR2 is SNEGSKA (reference sequence). General study results and limits: Low generation-probability sequences were in excess among twin-shared out-of-frame alpha sequences. Abundant beta clonotypes from cord blood bore fewer insertions; memory repertoires lacked this pattern.

This sequence was found in a newborn girl in good health. What was sequenced was cord blood. This rearrangement joins TRBV20-1 to TRBJ2-3; 10 nucleotides line up with TRBD2. The CDR3 sequence: CSARDLRTSGGDTQYF. CDR3 DNA sequence: TGCAGTGCTAGAGATCTGAGGACTAGCGGAGGAGATACGCAGTATTTT.